The T cell receptor (beta chain) described here comes from a study of tumor-infiltrating lymphocytes in primary liver carcinoma. Germline assignment: CDR1 MGHRA and CDR2 YSYEKL. The CDR3 extends over 14 amino acids. As for this clonotype: One junction end disagrees with the germline gene, perhaps due to a read error.

Synthesis of TCR beta cDNA was carried out from about 540 ng total RNA with a constant-region primer. Each TCR beta library was derived from three nested multiplex PCR rounds that employed slightly modified ARM-PCR. TRBV1-TRBV30 forward primers and a C-beta reverse primer were used in the first two PCR rounds, which each ran for approximately 11 cycles. TCRdb itself ran the multiplex PCR reads through MiXCR, one entry per CDR3 protein. The sample includes 90,000 to 100,000 distinct CDR3 sequences, 55% to 75% of them seen just once. The study co-extracted DNA and RNA from around 18-30 mg of unsorted bulk tissue.

This sequence joins TRBV4-1 and TRBJ2-5; D unclear. The specimen sequenced was liver tumor tissue from sampling region 5. Subset specified: tumor region T5, tumor centre. This TCR came from a woman aged 60-75 years with primary liver carcinoma and hepatitis B virus infection. The CDR3 sequence is CASSPFRGQESQYF. The CDR3, as DNA: TGCGCCAGCAGCCCATTTAGAGGTCAAGAGTCCCAGTACTTC.